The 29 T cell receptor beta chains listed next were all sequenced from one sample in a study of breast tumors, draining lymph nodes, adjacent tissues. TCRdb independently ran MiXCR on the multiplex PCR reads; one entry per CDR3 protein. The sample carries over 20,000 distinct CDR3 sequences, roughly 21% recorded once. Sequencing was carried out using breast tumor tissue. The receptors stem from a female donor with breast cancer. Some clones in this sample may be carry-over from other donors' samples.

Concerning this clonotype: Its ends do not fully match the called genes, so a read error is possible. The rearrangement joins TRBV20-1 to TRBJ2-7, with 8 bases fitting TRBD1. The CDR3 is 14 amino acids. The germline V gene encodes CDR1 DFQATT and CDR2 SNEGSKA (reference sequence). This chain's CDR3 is CSARTDRASYERYF. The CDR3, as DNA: TGCAGTGCTAGGACGGACAGGGCCTCCTACGAGCGGTACTTC.

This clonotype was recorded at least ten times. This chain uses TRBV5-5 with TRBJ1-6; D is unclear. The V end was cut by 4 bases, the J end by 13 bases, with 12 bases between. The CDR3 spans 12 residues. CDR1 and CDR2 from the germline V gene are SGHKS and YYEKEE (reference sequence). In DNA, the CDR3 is TGTGCCAGCAGCCAAAACGATGGTCCCCTCCACTTT. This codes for CASSQNDGPLHF.

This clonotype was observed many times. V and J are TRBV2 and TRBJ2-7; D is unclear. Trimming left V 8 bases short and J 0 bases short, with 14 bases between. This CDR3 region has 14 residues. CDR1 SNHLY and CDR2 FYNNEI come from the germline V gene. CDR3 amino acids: CASQNAPGSYEQYF. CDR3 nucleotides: TGTGCCAGCCAGAACGCCCCCGGCTCCTACGAGCAGTACTTC. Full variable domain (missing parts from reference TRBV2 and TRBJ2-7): EPEVTQTPSHQVTQMGQEVILRCVPISNHLYFYWYRQILGQKVEFLVSFYNNEISEKSEIFDDQFSVERPDGSNFTLKIRSTKLEDSAMYFCASQNAPGSYEQYFGPGTRLTVT.

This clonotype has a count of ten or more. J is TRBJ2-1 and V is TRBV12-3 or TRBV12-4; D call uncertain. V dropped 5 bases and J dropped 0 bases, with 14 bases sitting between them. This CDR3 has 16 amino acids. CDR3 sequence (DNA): TGTGCCAGCAGTCGCTTGGCGACTCGCTCCTACAATGAGCAGTTCTTC. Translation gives CASSRLATRSYNEQFF.

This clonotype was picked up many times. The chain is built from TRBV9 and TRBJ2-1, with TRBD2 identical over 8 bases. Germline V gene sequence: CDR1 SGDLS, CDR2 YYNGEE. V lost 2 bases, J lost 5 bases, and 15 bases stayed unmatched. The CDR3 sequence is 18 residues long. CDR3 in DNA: TGTGCCAGCAGCGTCGGGAGGGGGGGTTTGGCAAGAAACAATGAGCAGTTCTTC. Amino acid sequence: CASSVGRGGLARNNEQFF.

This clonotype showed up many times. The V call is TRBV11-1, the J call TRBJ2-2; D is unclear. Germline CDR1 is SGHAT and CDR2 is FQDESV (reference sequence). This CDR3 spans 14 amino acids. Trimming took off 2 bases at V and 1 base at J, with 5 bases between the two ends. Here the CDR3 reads CASSLLVNTGELFF. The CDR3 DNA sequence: TGTGCCAGCAGCTTACTAGTGAACACCGGGGAGCTGTTTTTT.

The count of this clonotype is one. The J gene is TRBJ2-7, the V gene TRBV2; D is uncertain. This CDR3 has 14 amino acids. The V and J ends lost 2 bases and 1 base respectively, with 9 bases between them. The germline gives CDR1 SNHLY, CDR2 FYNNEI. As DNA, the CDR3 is TGTGCCAGCAGTGAATTAGTCAAATCCTACGAGCAGTACTTC. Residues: CASSELVKSYEQYF. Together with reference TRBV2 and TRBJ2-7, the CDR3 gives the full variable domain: EPEVTQTPSHQVTQMGQEVILRCVPISNHLYFYWYRQILGQKVEFLVSFYNNEISEKSEIFDDQFSVERPDGSNFTLKIRSTKLEDSAMYFCASSELVKSYEQYFGPGTRLTVT.

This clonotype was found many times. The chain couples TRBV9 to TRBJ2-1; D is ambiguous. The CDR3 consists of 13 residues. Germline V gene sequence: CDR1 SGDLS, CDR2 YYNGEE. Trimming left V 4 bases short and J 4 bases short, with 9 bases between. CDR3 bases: TGTGCCAGCAGCCCTGGCCATTACAATGAGCAGTTCTTC. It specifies CASSPGHYNEQFF.

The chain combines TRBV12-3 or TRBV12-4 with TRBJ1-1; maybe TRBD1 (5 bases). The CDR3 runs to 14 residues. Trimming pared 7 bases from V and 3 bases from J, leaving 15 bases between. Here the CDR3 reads CASNRQNLDTEAFF. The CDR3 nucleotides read TGTGCCAGCAACAGACAGAACCTTGACACTGAAGCTTTCTTT.

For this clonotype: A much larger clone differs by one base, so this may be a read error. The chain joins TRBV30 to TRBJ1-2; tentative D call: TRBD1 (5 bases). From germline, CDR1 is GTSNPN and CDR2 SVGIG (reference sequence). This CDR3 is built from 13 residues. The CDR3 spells CARRVGGTYGYTF. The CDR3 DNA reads TGTGCCCGGAGAGTTGGGGGAACCTATGGCTACACCTTC.

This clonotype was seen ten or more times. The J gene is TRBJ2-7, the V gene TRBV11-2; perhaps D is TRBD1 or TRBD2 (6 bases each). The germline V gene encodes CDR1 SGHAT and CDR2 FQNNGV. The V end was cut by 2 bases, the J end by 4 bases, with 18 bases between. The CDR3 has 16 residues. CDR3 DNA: TGTGCCAGCAGCTTATCTCTAGCGAGAACAGGGTACGAGCAGTACTTC. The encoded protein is CASSLSLARTGYEQYF.

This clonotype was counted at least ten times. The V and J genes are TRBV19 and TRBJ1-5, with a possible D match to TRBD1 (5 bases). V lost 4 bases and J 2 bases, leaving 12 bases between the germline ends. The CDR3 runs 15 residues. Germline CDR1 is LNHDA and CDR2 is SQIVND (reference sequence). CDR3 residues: CASSTQDRGNQPQHF. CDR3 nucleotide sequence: TGTGCCAGTAGTACACAGGACCGAGGCAATCAGCCCCAGCATTTT.

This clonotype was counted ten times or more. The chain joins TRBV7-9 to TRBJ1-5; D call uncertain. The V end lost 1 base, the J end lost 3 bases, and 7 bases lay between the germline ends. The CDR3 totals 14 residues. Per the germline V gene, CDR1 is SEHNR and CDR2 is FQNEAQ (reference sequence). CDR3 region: CASSLGQPNQPQHF. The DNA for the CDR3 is TGTGCCAGCAGCTTAGGGCAGCCCAATCAGCCCCAGCATTTT. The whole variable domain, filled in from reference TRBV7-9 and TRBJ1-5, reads DTGVSQNPRHKITKRGQNVTFRCDPISEHNRLYWYRQTLGQGPEFLTYFQNEAQLEKSRLLSDRFSAERPKGSFSTLEIQRTEQGDSAMYLCASSLGQPNQPQHFGDGTRLSIL.

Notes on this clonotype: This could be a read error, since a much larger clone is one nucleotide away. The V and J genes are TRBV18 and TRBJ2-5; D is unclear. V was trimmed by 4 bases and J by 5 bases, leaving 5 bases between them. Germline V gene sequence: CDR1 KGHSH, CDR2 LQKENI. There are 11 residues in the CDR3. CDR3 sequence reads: CASSRSETQYF. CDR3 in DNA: TGTGCCAGCTCACGGTCGGAGACCCAGTACTTC.

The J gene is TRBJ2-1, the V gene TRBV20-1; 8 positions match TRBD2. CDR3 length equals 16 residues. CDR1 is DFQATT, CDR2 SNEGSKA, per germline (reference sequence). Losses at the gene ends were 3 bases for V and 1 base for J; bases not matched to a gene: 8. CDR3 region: CSASSLSGSSYNEQFF. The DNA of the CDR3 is TGCAGTGCTAGTTCACTCAGCGGGAGTTCCTACAATGAGCAGTTCTTC.

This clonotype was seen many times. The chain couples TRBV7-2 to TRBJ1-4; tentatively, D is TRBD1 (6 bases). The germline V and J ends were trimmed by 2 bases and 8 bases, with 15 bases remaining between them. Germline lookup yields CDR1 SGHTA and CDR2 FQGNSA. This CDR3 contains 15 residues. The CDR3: CASSLYSGAREKLFF. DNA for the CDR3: TGTGCCAGCAGCTTATATTCGGGGGCTCGGGAAAAACTGTTTTTT.

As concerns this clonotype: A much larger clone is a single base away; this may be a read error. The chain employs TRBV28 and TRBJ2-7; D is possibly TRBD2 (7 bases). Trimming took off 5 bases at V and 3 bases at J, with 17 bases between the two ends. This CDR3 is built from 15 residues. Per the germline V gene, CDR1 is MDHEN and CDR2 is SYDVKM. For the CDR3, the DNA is TGTGCCAGCAGTCGGACTAGTCCAGGGGACTACGAGCAGTACTTC. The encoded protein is CASSRTSPGDYEQYF.

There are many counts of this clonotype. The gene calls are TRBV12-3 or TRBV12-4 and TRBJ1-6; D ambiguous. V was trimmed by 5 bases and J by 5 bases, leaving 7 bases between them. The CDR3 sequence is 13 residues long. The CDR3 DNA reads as TGTGCCAGCAGTCCTACCGATAATTCACCCCTCCACTTT. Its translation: CASSPTDNSPLHF.

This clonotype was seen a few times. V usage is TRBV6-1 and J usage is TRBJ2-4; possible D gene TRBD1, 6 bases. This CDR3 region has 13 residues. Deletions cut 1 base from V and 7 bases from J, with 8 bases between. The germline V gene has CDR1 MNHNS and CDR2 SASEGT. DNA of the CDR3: TGTGCCAGCAGTGAAGTTAGGGGGAACATTCAGTACTTC. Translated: CASSEVRGNIQYF.

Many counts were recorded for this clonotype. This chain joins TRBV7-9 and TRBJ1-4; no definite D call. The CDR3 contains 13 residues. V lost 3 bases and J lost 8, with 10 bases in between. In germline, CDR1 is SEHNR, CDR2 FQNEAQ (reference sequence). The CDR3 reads CASSLIGGEKLFF. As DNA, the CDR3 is TGTGCCAGCAGCTTGATCGGTGGGGAAAAACTGTTTTTT.

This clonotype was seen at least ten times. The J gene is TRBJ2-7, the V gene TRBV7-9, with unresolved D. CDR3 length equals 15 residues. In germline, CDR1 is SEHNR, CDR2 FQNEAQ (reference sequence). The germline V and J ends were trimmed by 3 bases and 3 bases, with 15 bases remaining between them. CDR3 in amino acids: CASSLDGLQGYEQYF. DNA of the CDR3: TGTGCCAGCAGCTTGGACGGGCTACAAGGCTACGAGCAGTACTTC.

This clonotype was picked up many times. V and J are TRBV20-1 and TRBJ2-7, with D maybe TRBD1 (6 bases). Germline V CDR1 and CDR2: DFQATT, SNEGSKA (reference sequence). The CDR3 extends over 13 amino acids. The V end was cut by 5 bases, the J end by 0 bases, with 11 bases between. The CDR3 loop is CSASTGSSYEQYF. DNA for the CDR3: TGCAGTGCTTCGACAGGTAGCTCCTACGAGCAGTACTTC.

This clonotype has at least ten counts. CDR3 in DNA: TGCGCCAGCAGCCAAGGGACAGCCACTGGAAACACCATATATTTT. Encoded protein: CASSQGTATGNTIYF. The chain carries TRBV4-1 and TRBJ1-3; tentatively, D is TRBD1 (6 bases). V was shortened by 1 base and J by 2 bases, with 9 bases between the two germline ends. There are 15 residues in the CDR3. Germline CDR1 is MGHRA and CDR2 is YSYEKL.

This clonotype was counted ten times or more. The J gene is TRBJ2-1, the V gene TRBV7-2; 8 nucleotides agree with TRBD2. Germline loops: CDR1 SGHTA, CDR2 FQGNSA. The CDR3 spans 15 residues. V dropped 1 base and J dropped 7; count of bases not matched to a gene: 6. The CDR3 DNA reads TGTGCCAGCAGCTTAGGATCGGGACTAGGTAATGAGCAGTTCTTC. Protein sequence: CASSLGSGLGNEQFF. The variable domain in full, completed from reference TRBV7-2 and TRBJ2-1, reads GAGVSQSPSNKVTEKGKDVELRCDPISGHTALYWYRQSLGQGLEFLIYFQGNSAPDKSGLPSDRFSAERTGGSVSTLTIQRTQQEDSAVYLCASSLGSGLGNEQFFGPGTRLTVL.

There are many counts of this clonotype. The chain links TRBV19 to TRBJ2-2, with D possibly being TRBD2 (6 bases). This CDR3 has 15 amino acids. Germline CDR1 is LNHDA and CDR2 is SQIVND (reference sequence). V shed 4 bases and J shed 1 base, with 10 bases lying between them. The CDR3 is CASSSSGLNTGELFF. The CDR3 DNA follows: TGTGCCAGTAGTAGTAGCGGACTGAACACCGGGGAGCTGTTTTTT.

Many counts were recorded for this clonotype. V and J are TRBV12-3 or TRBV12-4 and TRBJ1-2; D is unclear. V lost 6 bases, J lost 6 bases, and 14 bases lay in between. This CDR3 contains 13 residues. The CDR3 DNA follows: TGTGCCAGCAGAAGTCCGGGAGCTGATGGCTACACCTTC. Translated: CASRSPGADGYTF.

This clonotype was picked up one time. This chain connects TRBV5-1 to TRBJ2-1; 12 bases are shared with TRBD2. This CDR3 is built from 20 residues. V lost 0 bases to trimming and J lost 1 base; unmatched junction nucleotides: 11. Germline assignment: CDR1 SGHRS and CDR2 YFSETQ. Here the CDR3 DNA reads TGCGCCAGCAGCTTGGGAGGGGCGGGACTAGCGGGCGGATCCTACAATGAGCAGTTCTTC. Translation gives CASSLGGAGLAGGSYNEQFF.

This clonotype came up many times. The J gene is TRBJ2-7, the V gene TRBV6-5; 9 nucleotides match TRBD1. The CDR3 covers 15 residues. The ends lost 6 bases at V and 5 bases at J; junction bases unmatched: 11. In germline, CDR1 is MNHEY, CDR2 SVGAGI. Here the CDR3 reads CASRQAGTGSNEQYF. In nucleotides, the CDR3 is TGTGCCAGCAGACAGGCCGGGACAGGGAGCAACGAGCAGTACTTC.

The DNA for the CDR3 is TGTGCCAGCTCACCACCGGCACTAGCGGGCCGAGCAGATACGCAGTATTTT. Translating gives CASSPPALAGRADTQYF. The chain has TRBV18 and TRBJ2-3, with 9 bases that match TRBD2. CDR3 size: 17 residues. CDR1 is KGHSH, CDR2 LQKENI, per germline. J was trimmed by 4 bases and V by 0 bases; bases with no gene match: 8.